The 16 T cell receptor beta chains reported below all come from one sample, sequenced in a study of shared clonotypes between healthy human individuals. Libraries were prepared by immunoSEQ multiplex PCR; TCRdb keeps only in-frame clonotypes and omits some of them. The data contain about 460,000 clones, approximately 71% of them singletons. The sequenced sample consisted of PBMCs. Source of these receptors: a woman aged 40 to 49 in good health. Some clones in this sample may be carry-over from other donors' samples.

The chain links TRBV9 to TRBJ1-2; D might be TRBD1 (5 bases). The CDR3 totals 18 residues. Trimming removed 4 bases at V and 2 bases at J, with 24 bases between. Germline CDR1 and CDR2: SGDLS and YYNGEE. CDR3 region: CASSPPRNRPRANYGYTF. The CDR3, as DNA: TGTGCCAGCAGCCCCCCGCGGAACAGGCCCCGTGCAAACTATGGCTACACCTTC.

The chain employs TRBV2 and TRBJ1-2; TRBD1 matches at 10 bases. Germline loops: CDR1 SNHLY, CDR2 FYNNEI. V trimming: 6 bases; J trimming: 2 bases; junction bases outside the gene matches: 3. The CDR3 contains 14 residues. CDR3 bases: TGTGCCAGCAGAGGGACAGGGGAAAACTATGGCTACACCTTC. This gives the protein CASRGTGENYGYTF.

The chain couples TRBV5-6 to TRBJ1-1; D perhaps matches TRBD1 (6 bases). Trimming stripped 0 bases from V and 3 bases from J, with 12 bases between. The CDR3 runs to 15 residues. Looked up from germline, CDR1 is SGHDT and CDR2 is YYEEEE. The CDR3 is CASSLGPGVDTEAFF. The CDR3 region has the DNA TGTGCCAGCAGCTTGGGTCCAGGGGTCGACACTGAAGCTTTCTTT.

The V call is TRBV4-1, the J call TRBJ2-3, with 9 bases matching TRBD2. This CDR3 is built from 15 residues. Germline V gene lookup returns CDR1 MGHRA and CDR2 YSYEKL. The trim removed 6 bases at V and 1 base at J, leaving 5 bases unmatched. The CDR3 reads CASRGLAGRTDTQYF. CDR3 DNA sequence: TGCGCCAGCAGGGGTCTAGCGGGGCGCACAGATACGCAGTATTTT.

A few counts support this clone. The CDR3 region is CASSLTGDGGEKLFF. CDR3 coding DNA: TGTGCCAGCAGCTTGACAGGGGATGGGGGTGAAAAACTGTTTTTT. The chain employs TRBV7-2 and TRBJ1-4; 8 bases fit TRBD1. The CDR3 spans 15 residues. Germline-derived CDR1 and CDR2 are SGHTA and FQGNSA. V was pared by 3 bases and J by 7 bases, with 7 bases of the junction left unmatched.

The chain is built from TRBV4-1 and TRBJ2-1; maybe TRBD2 (5 bases). The CDR3 spans 14 residues. V lost 2 bases and J lost 7, with 12 bases in between. Germline V gene lookup returns CDR1 MGHRA and CDR2 YSYEKL. CDR3 sequence reads: CASSQPRTGNEQFF. The CDR3 nucleotides read TGCGCCAGCAGCCAACCTCGGACTGGGAATGAGCAGTTCTTC.

Only one count was recorded for this clone. The rearrangement links TRBV11-2 to TRBJ2-7; D is undetermined. Germline V gene data show CDR1 as SGHAT and CDR2 as FQNNGV. The CDR3 consists of 12 residues. The germline V and J ends were trimmed by 5 bases and 3 bases, with 8 bases remaining between them. Here the CDR3 reads CASSPSDYEQYF. As DNA, the CDR3 is TGTGCCAGCAGCCCCAGTGACTACGAGCAGTACTTC.

V gene TRBV5-1 combines with J gene TRBJ2-7; 9 nucleotides line up with TRBD2. CDR3 size: 16 residues. Germline loops: CDR1 SGHRS, CDR2 YFSETQ. J was trimmed by 1 base and V by 2 bases; bases with no gene match: 7. The CDR3 DNA reads TGCGCCAGCAGCTTAGACGCTAGCGGGACGTCCTACGAGCAGTACTTC. Translated, it gives CASSLDASGTSYEQYF.

This clone has only a few counts. The chain recombines TRBV15 with TRBJ2-7, with 7 bases that match TRBD2. The junction had 5 bases not matched to a gene; V was cut back by 8 bases and J by 1 base. The CDR3 consists of 13 residues. Looked up from germline, CDR1 is LNHNV and CDR2 is YYDKDF (reference sequence). In nucleotides, the CDR3 is TGTGCCACCGGGGGGGGAGCGTCCTACGAGCAGTACTTC. This gives the protein CATGGGASYEQYF.

V is TRBV15 and J is TRBJ2-7; D unresolved. Deletions cut 1 base from V and 0 bases from J, with 19 bases between. CDR3 length: 18 residues. Looked up from germline, CDR1 is LNHNV and CDR2 is YYDKDF (reference sequence). CDR3 bases: TGTGCCACCAGCAGAGTTTCCGCTGTACTTGGCCTCTCCTACGAGCAGTACTTC. Translated, it gives CATSRVSAVLGLSYEQYF.

J is TRBJ1-1 and V is TRBV19; tentatively, D is TRBD1 (6 bases). V was shortened by 9 bases and J by 4 bases, with 9 bases between the two germline ends. The CDR3 covers 11 residues. Germline loops: CDR1 LNHDA, CDR2 SQIVND (reference sequence). The chain's CDR3 is CASGGATEAFF. The CDR3 region has the DNA TGTGCCAGCGGGGGGGCCACTGAAGCTTTCTTT.

The chain couples TRBV18 to TRBJ2-7; the match to TRBD2 covers 8 bases. V lost 2 bases, J lost 5 bases, and 8 bases stayed unmatched. Germline V CDR1 and CDR2: KGHSH, LQKENI. The CDR3 is 15 amino acids. The CDR3 nucleotides are TGTGCCAGCTCACCATTCGGCGGGAGGTCTGACGAGCAGTACTTC. Its protein product is CASSPFGGRSDEQYF.

This clone appeared many times. This chain joins TRBV2 and TRBJ2-1, with 7 nucleotides matching TRBD1. This CDR3 spans 15 amino acids. From germline, CDR1 is SNHLY and CDR2 FYNNEI. With V trimmed by 4 bases and J by 0 bases, 3 bases remained unmatched. The CDR3 nucleotides read TGTGCCAGCAGTGTGGGACAGAACTCCTACAATGAGCAGTTCTTC. It translates to CASSVGQNSYNEQFF.

This clone was seen just once. The sample contains more than one DNA sequence encoding this CDR3. This rearrangement joins TRBV7-3 to TRBJ2-1; D unclear. CDR3 length: 13 residues. Germline CDR1 and CDR2: SGHTA and FQGTGA. The V end was cut by 5 bases, the J end by 1 base, with 6 bases between. As DNA, the CDR3 is TGTGCCAGCAGCCCTGGTTCCTACAATGAGCAGTTCTTC. The encoded protein is CASSPGSYNEQFF.

The chain joins TRBV25-1 to TRBJ1-1; TRBD1 is a possible D gene (5 bases). V shed 1 base and J shed 4 bases, with 10 bases lying between them. This CDR3 has 14 amino acids. From germline, CDR1 is MGHDK and CDR2 SYGVNS. The DNA for the CDR3 is TGTGCCAGCAGTGAATCTGGGACGGTCACTGAAGCTTTCTTT. As protein: CASSESGTVTEAFF.

This clone has just one count. The V call is TRBV5-1, the J call TRBJ2-1; no firm D call. CDR1 is SGHRS and CDR2 is YFSETQ in the germline V gene. This CDR3 is built from 16 residues. V lost 0 bases, J lost 0 bases, and 10 bases lay in between. The CDR3 nucleotides are TGCGCCAGCAGCTTGGGGACGTGGAGCTCCTACAATGAGCAGTTCTTC. Translating it yields CASSLGTWSSYNEQFF.